This entry concerns a single T cell receptor beta chain. The data were obtained in a study of blood T cell repertoires in COVID-19. Study-wide background: COVID-19 samples, acute and convalescent, were from the United States, Italy and Spain. From T cells, B-cell-depleted T cells, or PBMCs came the material, which was cDNA or gDNA.

As originally analysed: From reference gene primer amplification, estimates of nucleated cell counts were derived. Profiling relied on immunoSEQ multiplex PCR, and the TCRdb table lists in-frame clones only, not all of them. D and trimming were read from the DNA, whereas the V and J calls and clone size are those reported in that table. The table lists 150,000 or so clones, about 85% of them singletons. Trimming at V came to 1 base and at J to 7 bases, leaving 2 bases not matched to a gene. CDR3 length: 15 residues. Per germline, CDR1 SGHNT and CDR2 YENEEA. The clonotype originates from a woman between 65 and 79 years old with acute or convalescent COVID-19. The sample consisted of peripheral blood. The chain carries TRBV11-3 and TRBJ1-6; TRBD1 aligns across 9 bases. Here the CDR3 reads CASSLGGTGNSPLHF. The CDR3 nucleotides are TGTGCCAGCAGCTTAGGCGGGACAGGGAATTCACCCCTCCACTTT.